This T cell receptor (beta chain) was sequenced for a study of shared clonotypes between healthy human individuals. Notes on the study in general: Lower generation probabilities were found for non-shared clonotypes than for those shared by all four donors. Incompleteness in sorted-subset sequencing, despite large depth, was shown by rarefaction.

CD45RO-negative cells were positively selected for CCR7, leaving out terminally differentiated effector memory CD45RA+ cells. Each donor was a Caucasian adult residing in Nashville, Tennessee. Per the germline V gene, CDR1 is MDHEN and CDR2 is SYDVKM. The CDR3 has 14 amino acids. V lost 3 bases, J lost 1 base, and 9 bases lay in between. As handled by the study authors: ImmunoSEQ only sent back junction sequences with no quality scores, so filtering was done differently. Profiling relied on immunoSEQ multiplex PCR, and the TCRdb table lists in-frame clones only, not all of them. The V and J calls and clone size were taken over from that table, and D and trimming were inferred from the DNA. Found here are around 1.9 million clones, about 93% of them singletons; the top ten hold around 1.7%. Concerning this clone itself: The antigen remains undetermined.

Material: naive CD8+ T cells from PBMCs. The V call is TRBV28, the J call TRBJ2-5; D may be TRBD2 (5 bases). This TCR derives from a man between 18 and 35 years old in good health. Some clones in this sample may be carry-over from other donors' samples. The CDR3 nucleotides read TGTGCCAGCAGTTTGGGCGAGGGCCAAGAGACCCAGTACTTC. This sequence encodes CASSLGEGQETQYF.